This T cell receptor (beta chain) was recorded in a study of shared clonotypes between healthy human individuals. Naive CD8 cells comprised CD45RO-negative, CCR7-positively selected cells, excluding terminally differentiated effector memory CD45RA+ cells. Clones were sequenced by immunoSEQ multiplex PCR, and TCRdb holds only the in-frame ones, with some missing. The table lists more than 550,000 clones, just over 90% of them singletons. This CDR3 has 16 amino acids. V was pared by 0 bases and J by 2 bases, with 3 bases of the junction left unmatched. In germline, CDR1 is SGDLS, CDR2 YYNGEE. The chain carries TRBV9 and TRBJ2-3; the match to TRBD2 covers 10 bases. Sequencing was done on a sample of naive CD8+ T cells sorted from blood. This TCR was sampled from a man aged 25 to 40 in good health. The CDR3 bases are TGTGCCAGCAGCGTAGGGACTAGCGGTCCCACAGATACGCAGTATTTT. Translation gives CASSVGTSGPTDTQYF.